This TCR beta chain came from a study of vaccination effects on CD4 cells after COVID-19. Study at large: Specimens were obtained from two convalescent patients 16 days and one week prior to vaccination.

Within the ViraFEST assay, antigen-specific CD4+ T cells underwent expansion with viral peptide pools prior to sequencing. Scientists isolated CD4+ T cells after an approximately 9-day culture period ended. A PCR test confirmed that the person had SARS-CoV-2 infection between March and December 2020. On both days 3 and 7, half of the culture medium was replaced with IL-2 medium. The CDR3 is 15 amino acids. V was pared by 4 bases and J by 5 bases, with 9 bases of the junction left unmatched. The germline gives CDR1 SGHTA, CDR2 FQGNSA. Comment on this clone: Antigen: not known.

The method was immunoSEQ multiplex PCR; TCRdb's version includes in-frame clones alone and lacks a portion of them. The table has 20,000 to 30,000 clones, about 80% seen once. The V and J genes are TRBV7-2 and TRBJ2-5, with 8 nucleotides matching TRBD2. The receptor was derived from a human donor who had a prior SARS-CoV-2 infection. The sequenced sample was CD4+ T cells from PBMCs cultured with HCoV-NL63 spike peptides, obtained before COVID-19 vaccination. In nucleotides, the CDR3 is TGTGCCAGCAGCTCGGGGGGGCACGAGGGGGAGACCCAGTACTTC. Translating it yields CASSSGGHEGETQYF.